This T cell receptor (beta chain) comes out of a study of cytomegalovirus exposure and HLA in healthy donors. From germline, CDR1 is SGHTA and CDR2 FQGNSA. The CDR3 runs to 14 residues. V was clipped by 1 base and J by 2 bases, with 9 bases between them. This PCR relied on a set of 60 Vbeta primers and 13 Jbeta primers. Some clones are missing from TCRdb's copy, which holds only in-frame ones; the method was immunoSEQ multiplex PCR. The sample consists of 150,000 to 200,000 clones, about two thirds of them appearing once. The clonotype originates from a man aged 25-40 years in good health and CMV-seropositive. The chain links TRBV7-2 to TRBJ2-7; D might be TRBD2 (6 bases). Sequencing was performed on PBMCs. The CDR3 DNA sequence: TGTGCCAGCAGCTTAGGGGGGGACCCCTACGAGCAGTACTTC. It specifies CASSLGGDPYEQYF.